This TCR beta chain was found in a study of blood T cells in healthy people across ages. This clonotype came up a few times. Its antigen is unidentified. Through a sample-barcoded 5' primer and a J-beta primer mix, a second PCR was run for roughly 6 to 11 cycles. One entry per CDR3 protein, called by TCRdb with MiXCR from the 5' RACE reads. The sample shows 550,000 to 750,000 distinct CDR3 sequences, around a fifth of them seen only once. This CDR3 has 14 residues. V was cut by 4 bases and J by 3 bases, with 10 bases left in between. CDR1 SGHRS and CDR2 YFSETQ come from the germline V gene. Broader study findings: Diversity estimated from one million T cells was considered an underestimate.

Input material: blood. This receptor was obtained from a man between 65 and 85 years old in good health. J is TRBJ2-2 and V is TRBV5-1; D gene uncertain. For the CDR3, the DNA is TGCGCCAGCAGCGGCAAGGCTGACACCGGGGAGCTGTTTTTT. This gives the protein CASSGKADTGELFF.